This TCR beta chain originates from a study of T cell clusters in autoimmune cytopenias. Study-wide context: A median of roughly 52,000 TRB reads per sample yielded a median approximately 2,300 distinct clonotypes. General observations from the study: Primary autoimmune cytopenia patients seemingly lacked the physiological T cell clusters found in healthy donors.

Points on this clonotype: The antigen remains undetermined.

The CDR3 spans 16 residues. In germline, CDR1 is SGHDT, CDR2 YYEEEE. TRB was amplified by touch-down multiplex PCR, primer pools A and B combined. With the multiplex PCR reads reprocessed, TCRdb shows one record per CDR3 protein and no DNA. The sample has some 6,900 distinct CDR3 sequences, and its top ten clones hold 60% to 75%. TRB was amplified from roughly 0.25 ug of peripheral blood genomic DNA per sample. These data were also reused for a study on T cell repertoires in aging, cancer and after chemotherapy. That investigation notes: The full dataset contained several million TCR reads.

The V and J genes are TRBV5-6 and TRBJ2-7; TCRdb gives TRBD2 as the D gene, but with no DNA this cannot be confirmed. The receptor comes from a human donor in good health. Sequencing was done on a sample of peripheral blood. CDR3 sequence: CASSFWASGSSYEQYF. Full variable domain (missing parts from reference TRBV5-6 and TRBJ2-7): DAGVTQSPTHLIKTRGQQVTLRCSPKSGHDTVSWYQQALGQGPQFIFQYYEEEERQRGNFPDRFSGHQFPNYSSELNVNALLLGDSALYLCASSFWASGSSYEQYFGPGTRLTVT.